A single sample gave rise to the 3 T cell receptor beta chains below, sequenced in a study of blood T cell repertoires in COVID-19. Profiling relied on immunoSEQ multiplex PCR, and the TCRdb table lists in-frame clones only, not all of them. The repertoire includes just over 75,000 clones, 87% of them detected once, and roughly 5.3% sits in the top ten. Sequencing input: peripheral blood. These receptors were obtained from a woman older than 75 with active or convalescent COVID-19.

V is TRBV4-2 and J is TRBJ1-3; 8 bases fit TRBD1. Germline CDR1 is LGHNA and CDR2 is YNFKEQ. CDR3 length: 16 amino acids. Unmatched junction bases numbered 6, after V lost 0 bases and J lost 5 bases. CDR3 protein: CASSQDQGATRNTIYF. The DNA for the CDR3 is TGTGCCAGCAGCCAAGATCAGGGGGCGACGAGAAACACCATATATTTT.

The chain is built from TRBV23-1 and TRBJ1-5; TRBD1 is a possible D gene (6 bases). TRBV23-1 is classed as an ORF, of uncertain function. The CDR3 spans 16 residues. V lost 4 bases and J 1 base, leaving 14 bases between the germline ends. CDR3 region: CASSPGGRRSNQPQHF. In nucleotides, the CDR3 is TGCGCCAGCAGTCCCGGGGGGCGGAGGAGCAATCAGCCCCAGCATTTT.

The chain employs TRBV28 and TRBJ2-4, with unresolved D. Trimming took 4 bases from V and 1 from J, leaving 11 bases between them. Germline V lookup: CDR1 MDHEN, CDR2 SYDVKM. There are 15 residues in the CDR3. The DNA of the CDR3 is TGTGCCAGCAGTTCGCGTCCCGTGGCCAAAAACATTCAGTACTTC. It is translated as CASSSRPVAKNIQYF.